One sample yielded the 20 T cell receptor beta chains listed below, sequenced in a study of cytomegalovirus exposure and HLA in healthy donors. The PCR used 60 Vbeta and 13 Jbeta primers. Only in-frame clones appear in the TCRdb table, and some are missing; sequencing was by immunoSEQ multiplex PCR. The profile covers some 140,000 clones, with about 74% appearing a single time and 3.5% to 5% taken by the ten largest. Sequencing input: PBMCs. All receptors come from a man younger than 35 in good health and CMV-seropositive.

The chain has TRBV28 and TRBJ1-1; perhaps TRBD1 as D (6 bases). V dropped 5 bases and J dropped 10 bases, with 14 bases sitting between them. The V gene's germline CDR1 is MDHEN and CDR2 SYDVKM. The CDR3 contains 12 residues. The CDR3 nucleotides read TGTGCCAGCAGTGTAGTAACAGGGACAGCTTTCTTT. Its protein is CASSVVTGTAFF. Together with reference TRBV28 and TRBJ1-1, the CDR3 gives the full variable domain: DVKVTQSSRYLVKRTGEKVFLECVQDMDHENMFWYRQDPGLGLRLIYFSYDVKMKEKGDIPEGYSVSREKKERFSLILESASTNQTSMYLCASSVVTGTAFFGQGTRLTVV.

This clone is classed as medium-sized. The chain joins TRBV14 to TRBJ2-7; TRBD1 agrees at 8 bases. Per the germline V gene, CDR1 is SGHDN and CDR2 is FVKESK. The J segment lost 1 base and the V segment lost 3 bases, leaving 8 bases of the junction unmatched. This CDR3 has 16 amino acids. The chain's CDR3 is CASSQLPGQASYEQYF. CDR3 DNA sequence: TGTGCCAGCAGCCAGTTGCCGGGACAGGCTTCCTACGAGCAGTACTTC.

This chain links TRBV19 with TRBJ2-6; D gene unclear. V shed 5 bases and J shed 0 bases, with 11 bases lying between them. The CDR3 is 16 amino acids. CDR1 and CDR2 (germline): LNHDA, SQIVND (reference sequence). The CDR3 sequence: CASSARLDSGANVLTF. CDR3 DNA: TGTGCCAGTAGTGCCCGTCTAGACTCTGGGGCCAACGTCCTGACTTTC. Based on the CDR3 plus reference TRBV19 and TRBJ2-6, the full variable domain is DGGITQSPKYLFRKEGQNVTLSCEQNLNHDAMYWYRQDPGQGLRLIYYSQIVNDFQKGDIAEGYSVSREKKESFPLTVTSAQKNPTAFYLCASSARLDSGANVLTFGAGSRLTVL.

This clone was seen only once. The gene calls are TRBV29-1 and TRBJ1-2; D is possibly TRBD1 (6 bases). The CDR3 runs 10 residues. From germline, CDR1 is SQVTM and CDR2 ANQGSEA. Trimming shortened V by 8 bases and J by 8 bases, and 12 bases separated the two germline ends. CDR3 bases: TGCAGCACCAGGGACATAGGCTACACCTTC. Translating gives CSTRDIGYTF.

The chain joins TRBV5-1 to TRBJ2-3; a possible D gene is TRBD2 (5 bases). The CDR3 extends over 14 amino acids. Germline assignment: CDR1 SGHRS and CDR2 YFSETQ. Deletions cut 4 bases from V and 9 bases from J, with 18 bases between. CDR3 protein: CASSGRGPVGTQYF. The CDR3 bases are TGCGCCAGCAGCGGACGAGGGCCCGTCGGGACGCAGTATTTT. Full variable domain (outside the CDR3, taken from reference TRBV5-1 and TRBJ2-3): KAGVTQTPRYLIKTRGQQVTLSCSPISGHRSVSWYQQTPGQGLQFLFEYFSETQRNKGNFPGRFSGRQFSNSRSEMNVSTLELGDSALYLCASSGRGPVGTQYFGPGTRLTVL.

This clone was observed a single time. J is TRBJ1-5 and V is TRBV2; 8 bases align to TRBD1. This CDR3 is 15 amino acids long. V lost 6 bases and J lost 2; bases outside the gene matches: 6. Germline assignment: CDR1 SNHLY and CDR2 FYNNEI. The CDR3 nucleotides are TGTGCCAGCAGCGCGGACAGGGTGGGCAATCAGCCCCAGCATTTT. This encodes CASSADRVGNQPQHF.

V gene TRBV18 combines with J gene TRBJ1-3, with TRBD1 matching 10 bases. The CDR3 totals 15 residues. Trimming took 3 bases from V and 3 from J; bases not matched to a gene: 2. Germline CDR1 is KGHSH and CDR2 is LQKENI. The CDR3 is CASSPRDRGGNTIYF. Written as DNA, the CDR3 is TGTGCCAGCTCACCCCGGGACAGGGGTGGAAACACCATATATTTT.

The chain links TRBV5-1 to TRBJ2-7; TRBD2 aligns across 7 bases. This CDR3 contains 14 residues. Per the germline V gene, CDR1 is SGHRS and CDR2 is YFSETQ. The ends lost 2 bases at V and 6 bases at J; junction bases unmatched: 8. CDR3 protein: CASSFPGGFAEQYF. In DNA form, the CDR3 reads TGCGCCAGCAGCTTCCCCGGGGGGTTCGCCGAGCAGTACTTC. The whole variable domain, filled in from reference TRBV5-1 and TRBJ2-7, reads KAGVTQTPRYLIKTRGQQVTLSCSPISGHRSVSWYQQTPGQGLQFLFEYFSETQRNKGNFPGRFSGRQFSNSRSEMNVSTLELGDSALYLCASSFPGGFAEQYFGPGTRLTVT.

About this clone: Other DNA sequences of this sample code for an identical CDR3. The chain couples TRBV4-2 to TRBJ1-3; no definite D call. Trimming removed 4 bases from V and 2 bases from J, with 9 bases in between. The CDR3 consists of 14 residues. Germline CDR1 LGHNA, CDR2 YNFKEQ. DNA for the CDR3: TGTGCCAGCAGCCCTAGCGGACCTGGAAACACCATATATTTT. This translates into CASSPSGPGNTIYF.

The chain recombines TRBV15 with TRBJ2-7, with 7 bases aligning to TRBD1. The germline V gene encodes CDR1 LNHNV and CDR2 YYDKDF (reference sequence). The CDR3 length is 13 residues. With V trimmed by 3 bases and J by 5 bases, 4 bases remained unmatched. The CDR3 bases are TGTGCCACCAGCAGGACAGGGCACCACGAGCAGTACTTC. As protein: CATSRTGHHEQYF.

The chain carries TRBV28 and TRBJ1-2; 9 bases fit TRBD1. The CDR3 length is 16 residues. CDR1 is MDHEN, CDR2 SYDVKM, per germline. Trimming at V came to 6 bases and at J to 4 bases, leaving 12 bases not matched to a gene. In DNA, the CDR3 is TGTGCCAGCAGCACGATACCCGGGACAGGGAGCTATGGCTACACCTTC. Amino acids: CASSTIPGTGSYGYTF.

Details on this clone: The junction shows a germline mismatch at one end, possibly a read error. V is TRBV2 and J is TRBJ1-1; 7 positions match TRBD1. The CDR3 is made up of 15 amino acids. CDR1 is SNHLY, CDR2 FYNNEI, per germline. This CDR3 is CATTSRGRGNTKAFF. The CDR3 DNA reads as TGTGCCACCACTTCGAGGGGCAGGGGGAACACTAAAGCTTTCTTT.

The CDR3 loop is CASSFTAGGLDTQYF. Written as DNA, the CDR3 is TGTGCCAGCAGCTTCACAGCGGGAGGGCTAGATACGCAGTATTTT. The chain is built from TRBV7-2 and TRBJ2-3, with 10 bases aligning to TRBD2. Germline V gives CDR1 SGHTA, CDR2 FQGNSA. V was clipped by 3 bases and J by 5 bases; unmatched bases: 5. The CDR3 sequence is 15 residues long.

The V call is TRBV7-6, the J call TRBJ1-4, with TRBD1 matching 8 bases. This CDR3 is 15 amino acids long. CDR1 is SGHVS, CDR2 FNYEAQ, per germline. V lost 5 bases, J lost 3 bases, and 5 bases stayed unmatched. The CDR3 nucleotides read TGTGCCAGCAGCGTAAACAGGGGGGCTAATGAAAAACTGTTTTTT. Translating it yields CASSVNRGANEKLFF.

Regarding this clone: One junction end disagrees with the germline gene, perhaps due to a read error. The CDR3 nucleotides read TGTTCCAGCAGCTTTAGCTCCTACGAGCAGTACTTC. This encodes CSSSFSSYEQYF. V is TRBV7-9 and J is TRBJ2-7; no firm D call. The CDR3 is made up of 12 amino acids. Germline CDR1 reads SEHNR; CDR2 reads FQNEAQ (reference sequence).

A few counts support this clone. The chain has TRBV6-5 and TRBJ1-4; 7 bases fit TRBD1. CDR1 and CDR2 (germline): MNHEY, SVGAGI. The V segment lost 0 bases and the J segment 4 bases; nucleotides outside the gene matches: 5. CDR3 size: 16 residues. CDR3: CASSYSGQGDNEKLFF. Written as DNA, the CDR3 is TGTGCCAGCAGTTACTCTGGCCAGGGGGATAATGAAAAACTGTTTTTT.

This clone was counted a single time. The CDR3 coding sequence is TGCGCCAGCAGTGAGTCCCGCAGCGGGCCATTCGCTGGGGCCAACGTCCTGACTTTC. Encoded protein: CASSESRSGPFAGANVLTF. The chain links TRBV10-1 to TRBJ2-6, with a tentative D call TRBD2 (6 bases). CDR1 and CDR2 (germline): WNHNN, SYGVQD (reference sequence). Trimming took 0 bases from V and 2 from J, leaving 17 bases between them. The length of the CDR3 is 19 residues.

This chain connects TRBV15 to TRBJ2-6, with 7 positions matching TRBD2. CDR1 LNHNV and CDR2 YYDKDF come from the germline V gene (reference sequence). V was clipped by 0 bases and J by 2 bases; unmatched bases: 4. This CDR3 is 17 amino acids long. CDR3 DNA: TGTGCCACCAGCAGAGATGGGGCGGGGGCTGGGGCCAACGTCCTGACTTTC. This sequence encodes CATSRDGAGAGANVLTF.

The DNA for the CDR3 is TGTGCCATCAGGGAGGGACAGGGGGCACGGACCGGGGAGCTGTTTTTT. Translating gives CAIREGQGARTGELFF. The rearrangement uses TRBV10-3 and TRBJ2-2; 12 nucleotides line up with TRBD1. Looked up from germline, CDR1 is ENHRY and CDR2 is SYGVKD. The CDR3 has 16 residues. J gave up 5 bases and V 6 bases, and 7 bases lay outside the gene matches.

The CDR3 here is CASSLDPTTNTGELFF. CDR3 coding DNA: TGTGCCAGCAGCTTGGATCCCACAACGAACACCGGGGAGCTGTTTTTT. This chain connects TRBV5-5 to TRBJ2-2; D uncertain. Trimming stripped 0 bases from V and 0 bases from J, with 9 bases between. The CDR3 loop spans 16 amino acids. Germline CDR1 and CDR2: SGHKS and YYEKEE (reference sequence).